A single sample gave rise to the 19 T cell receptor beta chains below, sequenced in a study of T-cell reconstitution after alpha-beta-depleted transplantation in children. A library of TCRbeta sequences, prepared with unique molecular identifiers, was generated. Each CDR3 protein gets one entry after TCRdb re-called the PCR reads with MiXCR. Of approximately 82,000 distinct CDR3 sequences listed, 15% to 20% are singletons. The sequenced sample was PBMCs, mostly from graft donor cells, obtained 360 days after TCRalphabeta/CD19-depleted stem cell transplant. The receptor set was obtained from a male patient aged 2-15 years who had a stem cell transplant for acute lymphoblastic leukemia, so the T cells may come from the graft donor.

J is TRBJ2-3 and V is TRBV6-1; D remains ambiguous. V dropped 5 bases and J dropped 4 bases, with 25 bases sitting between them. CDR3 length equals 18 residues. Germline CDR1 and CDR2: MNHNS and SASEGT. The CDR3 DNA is TGTGCCAGCAGTCGGCCCAAACCCGGTGTCCTCCTCGCAGATACGCAGTATTTT. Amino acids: CASSRPKPGVLLADTQYF.

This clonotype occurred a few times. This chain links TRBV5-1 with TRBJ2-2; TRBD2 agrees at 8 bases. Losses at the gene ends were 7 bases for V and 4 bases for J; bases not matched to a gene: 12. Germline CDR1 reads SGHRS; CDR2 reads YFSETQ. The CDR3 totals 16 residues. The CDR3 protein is CASGLSAGGLTGELFF. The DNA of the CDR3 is TGCGCCAGCGGGCTGTCGGCGGGAGGCCTCACCGGGGAGCTGTTTTTT.

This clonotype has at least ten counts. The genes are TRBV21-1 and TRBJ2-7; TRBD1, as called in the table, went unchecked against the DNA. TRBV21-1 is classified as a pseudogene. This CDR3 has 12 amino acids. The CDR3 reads CASRDNSYEQYF. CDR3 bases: TGTGCCAGCAGGGACAACTCCTACGAGCAGTACTTC.

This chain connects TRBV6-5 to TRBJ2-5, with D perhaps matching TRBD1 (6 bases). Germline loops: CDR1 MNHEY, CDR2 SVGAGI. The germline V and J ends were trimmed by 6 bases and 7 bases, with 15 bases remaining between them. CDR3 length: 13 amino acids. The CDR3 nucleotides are TGTGCCAGCAGATACCGACAGGTCCGGACCCAGTACTTC. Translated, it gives CASRYRQVRTQYF.

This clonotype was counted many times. Written as DNA, the CDR3 is TGCGCCAGCAGCCCCCGGACAGGGGTAAACACTGAAGCTTTCTTT. Its protein product is CASSPRTGVNTEAFF. J is TRBJ1-1 and V is TRBV5-1; 9 bases match TRBD1. This CDR3 region has 15 residues. Germline V CDR1 and CDR2: SGHRS, YFSETQ. The V segment lost 4 bases and the J segment 2 bases; nucleotides outside the gene matches: 6.

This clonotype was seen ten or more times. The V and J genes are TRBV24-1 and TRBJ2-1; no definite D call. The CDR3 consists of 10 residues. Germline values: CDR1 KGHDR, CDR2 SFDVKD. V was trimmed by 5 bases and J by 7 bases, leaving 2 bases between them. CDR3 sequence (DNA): TGTGCCACCAGTGGGAATGAGCAGTTCTTC. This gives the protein CATSGNEQFF.

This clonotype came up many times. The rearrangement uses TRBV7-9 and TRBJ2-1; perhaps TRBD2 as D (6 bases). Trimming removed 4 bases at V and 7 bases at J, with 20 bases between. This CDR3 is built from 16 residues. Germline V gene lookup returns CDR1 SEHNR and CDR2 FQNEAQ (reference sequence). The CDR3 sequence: CASSSVSEGRGNEQFF. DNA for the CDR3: TGTGCCAGCAGCTCTGTATCGGAGGGCCGTGGTAATGAGCAGTTCTTC.

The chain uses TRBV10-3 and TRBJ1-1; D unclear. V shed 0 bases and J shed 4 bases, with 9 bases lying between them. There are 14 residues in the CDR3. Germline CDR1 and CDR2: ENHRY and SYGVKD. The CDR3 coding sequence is TGTGCCATCAGTGAGTCGCGGGCAGGCACTGAAGCTTTCTTT. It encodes CAISESRAGTEAFF.

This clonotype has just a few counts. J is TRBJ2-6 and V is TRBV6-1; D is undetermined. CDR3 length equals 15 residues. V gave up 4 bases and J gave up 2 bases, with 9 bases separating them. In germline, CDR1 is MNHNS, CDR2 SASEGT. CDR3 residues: CASSVTGAGANVLTF. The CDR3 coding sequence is TGTGCCAGCAGTGTGACGGGCGCTGGGGCCAACGTCCTGACTTTC.

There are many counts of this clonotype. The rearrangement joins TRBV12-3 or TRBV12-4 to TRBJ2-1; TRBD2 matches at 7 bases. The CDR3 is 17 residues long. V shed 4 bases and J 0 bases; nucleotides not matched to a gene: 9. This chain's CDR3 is CASSSNRRESSYNEQFF. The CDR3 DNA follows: TGTGCCAGCAGTTCCAACAGGCGGGAGAGCTCCTACAATGAGCAGTTCTTC.

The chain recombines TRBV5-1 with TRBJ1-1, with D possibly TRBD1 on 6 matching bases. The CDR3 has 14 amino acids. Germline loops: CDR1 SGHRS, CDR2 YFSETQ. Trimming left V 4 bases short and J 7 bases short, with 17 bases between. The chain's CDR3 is CASSPQGTAFEAFF. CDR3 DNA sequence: TGCGCCAGCAGCCCACAGGGAACGGCTTTTGAAGCTTTCTTT. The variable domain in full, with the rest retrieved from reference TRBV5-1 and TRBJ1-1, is KAGVTQTPRYLIKTRGQQVTLSCSPISGHRSVSWYQQTPGQGLQFLFEYFSETQRNKGNFPGRFSGRQFSNSRSEMNVSTLELGDSALYLCASSPQGTAFEAFFGQGTRLTVV.

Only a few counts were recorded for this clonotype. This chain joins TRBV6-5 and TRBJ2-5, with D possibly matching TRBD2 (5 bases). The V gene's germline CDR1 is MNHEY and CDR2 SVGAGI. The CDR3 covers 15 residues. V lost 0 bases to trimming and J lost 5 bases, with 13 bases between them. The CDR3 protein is CASSYSTGFSETQYF. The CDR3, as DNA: TGTGCCAGCAGTTACTCGACGGGGTTTTCGGAGACCCAGTACTTC.

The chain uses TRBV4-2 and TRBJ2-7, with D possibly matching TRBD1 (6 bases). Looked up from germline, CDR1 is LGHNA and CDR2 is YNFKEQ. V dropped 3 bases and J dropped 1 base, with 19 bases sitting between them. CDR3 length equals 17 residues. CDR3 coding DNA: TGTGCCAGCAGCCAGGCAGGGGCTCGTGGCCCTTCCTACGAGCAGTACTTC. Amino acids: CASSQAGARGPSYEQYF.

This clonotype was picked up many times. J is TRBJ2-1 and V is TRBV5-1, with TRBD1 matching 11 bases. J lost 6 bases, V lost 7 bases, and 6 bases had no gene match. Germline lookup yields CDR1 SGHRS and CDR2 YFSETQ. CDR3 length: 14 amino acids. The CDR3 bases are TGCGCCAGCGCAACGGGACAGGGGGGCAATGAGCAGTTCTTC. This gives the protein CASATGQGGNEQFF.

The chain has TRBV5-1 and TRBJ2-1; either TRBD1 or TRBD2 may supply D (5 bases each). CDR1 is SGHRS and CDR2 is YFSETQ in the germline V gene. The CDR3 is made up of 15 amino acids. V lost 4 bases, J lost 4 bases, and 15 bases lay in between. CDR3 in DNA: TGCGCCAGCAGCCCCCTCGGGACGGAATACAATGAGCAGTTCTTC. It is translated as CASSPLGTEYNEQFF.

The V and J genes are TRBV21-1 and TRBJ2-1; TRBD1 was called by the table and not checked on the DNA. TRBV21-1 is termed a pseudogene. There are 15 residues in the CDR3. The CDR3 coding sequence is TGTGCCAGCAGCAGGAACGGGGCCTCCTACAATGAGCAGTTCTTC. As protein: CASSRNGASYNEQFF.

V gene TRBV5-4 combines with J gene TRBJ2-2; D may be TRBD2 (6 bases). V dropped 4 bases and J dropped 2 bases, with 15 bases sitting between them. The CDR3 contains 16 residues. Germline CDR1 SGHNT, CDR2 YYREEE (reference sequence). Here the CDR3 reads CASSPQSGQNTGELFF. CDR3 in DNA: TGTGCCAGCAGCCCCCAAAGCGGGCAAAACACCGGGGAGCTGTTTTTT.

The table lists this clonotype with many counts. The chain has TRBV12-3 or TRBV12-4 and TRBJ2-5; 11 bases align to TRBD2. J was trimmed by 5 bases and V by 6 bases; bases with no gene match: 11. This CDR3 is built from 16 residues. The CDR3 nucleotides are TGTGCCAGCAGCCGTCCACTAGCGGGAGTGATTGAGACCCAGTACTTC. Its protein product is CASSRPLAGVIETQYF.

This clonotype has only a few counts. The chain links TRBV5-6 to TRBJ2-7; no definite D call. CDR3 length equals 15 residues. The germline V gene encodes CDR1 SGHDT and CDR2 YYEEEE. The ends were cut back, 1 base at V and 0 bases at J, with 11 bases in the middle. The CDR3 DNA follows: TGTGCCAGCAGCTTGTTTCCTCTTAGCTCCTACGAGCAGTACTTC. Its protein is CASSLFPLSSYEQYF.